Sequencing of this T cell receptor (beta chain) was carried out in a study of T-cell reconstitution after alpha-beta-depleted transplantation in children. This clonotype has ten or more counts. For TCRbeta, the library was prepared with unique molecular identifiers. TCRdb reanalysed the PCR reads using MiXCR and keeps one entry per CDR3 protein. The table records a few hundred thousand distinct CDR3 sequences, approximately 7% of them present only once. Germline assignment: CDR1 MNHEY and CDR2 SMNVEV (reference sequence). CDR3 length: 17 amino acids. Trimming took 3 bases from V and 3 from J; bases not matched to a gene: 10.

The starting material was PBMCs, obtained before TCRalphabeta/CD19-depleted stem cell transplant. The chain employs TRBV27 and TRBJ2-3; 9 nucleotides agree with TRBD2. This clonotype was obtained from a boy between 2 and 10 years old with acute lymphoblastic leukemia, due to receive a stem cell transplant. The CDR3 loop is CASSFGVGLALTDTQYF. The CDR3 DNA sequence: TGTGCCAGCAGTTTTGGGGTTGGACTAGCGTTAACAGATACGCAGTATTTT.